This TCR beta chain was sequenced for a study of T cell clonality in common variable immunodeficiency. Study-wide points: Common variable immunodeficiency TCR beta sequences reportedly had fewer deletions and N-nucleotide insertions.

At least ten counts were recorded for this clone. Its matching antigen is unknown. The read comes to an end 3 residues before the CDR3 does, leaving the germline J gene to fill in the end. Sequencing input was equivalent genomic DNA from CVID and controls. TCRdb keeps only in-frame clones here, not all; method: immunoSEQ multiplex PCR. The record shows tens of thousands of clones for this sample, with no singletons present. CDR1 SEHNR and CDR2 FQNEAQ come from the germline V gene (reference sequence). V lost 11 bases, J lost 3 bases, and 9 bases lay in between. The CDR3 spans 11 residues. V is TRBV7-9 and J is TRBJ2-3; a possible D gene is TRBD1 (6 bases). The receptor was derived from a human donor with common variable immunodeficiency. Source material: peripheral blood mononuclear cells. Incomplete CDR3 DNA: TGTGCCGGGGGCATGACAGATACG. As protein: CAGGMTDT. The entire CDR3 protein is CAGGMTDTQYF.